This T cell receptor (beta chain) was profiled in a study of OX40 agonist ivuxolimab in advanced cancers. Findings and caveats of the study: At doses 0.1 to 3.0 mg/kg, CD4+ and CD8+ clones expanded.

V was cut by 8 bases and J by 3 bases, with 19 bases left in between. Germline V CDR1 and CDR2: WSHSY, SAAADI. The CDR3 is made up of 15 amino acids. Profiling relied on immunoSEQ multiplex PCR, and the TCRdb table lists in-frame clones only, not all of them. Counted here are some 76,000 clones, roughly 86% occurring once; the ten biggest clones make up under 0.85%. The sampling schedule covered blood at baseline, cycle 4 day 1, and cycle 7 day 1. As for this clone: Its matching antigen is unknown.

This clonotype was obtained from an adult with an advanced solid tumor such as melanoma, head and neck, liver or kidney cancer. The J gene is TRBJ2-5, the V gene TRBV10-2; perhaps TRBD2 as D (6 bases). The starting material was CD4+ or CD8+ T cells sorted from blood, obtained in a trial of the OX40 agonist ivuxolimab. CDR3 region: CASRAWTIKEETQYF. For the CDR3, the DNA is TGCGCCAGCCGGGCTTGGACTATTAAAGAAGAGACCCAGTACTTC.